Shown below are 16 T cell receptor beta chains from a single sample sequenced in a study of blood T cells in healthy people across ages. Alongside a J-beta primer mix, a sample-barcoded 5' primer served in a second PCR lasting about 7 to 12 cycles. Via MiXCR, TCRdb re-called the 5' RACE reads, giving one row per CDR3 protein. The repertoire holds some 790,000 distinct CDR3 sequences, with 25% to 30% as singletons. Sequenced input: blood. The receptors were sampled from a woman aged 80 or older in good health.

The chain combines TRBV6-5 with TRBJ2-3; TRBD1 agrees at 9 bases. The CDR3 covers 15 residues. The V gene end was trimmed by 7 bases and the J gene end by 8 bases; junction bases not matched to a gene: 13. Germline CDR1 reads MNHEY; CDR2 reads SVGAGI. Written as DNA, the CDR3 is TGTGCCAGCACCCGGACAGGGGCCGATGGAGGTACGCAGTATTTT. This encodes CASTRTGADGGTQYF.

This clonotype has a count of ten or more. DNA of the CDR3: TGTGCCAGCAGCTTAGGCCACAGGCTTAGCACAGATACGCAGTATTTT. Translating it yields CASSLGHRLSTDTQYF. This chain links TRBV7-2 with TRBJ2-3, with a weak D call TRBD1 (5 bases). The germline gives CDR1 SGHTA, CDR2 FQGNSA. The CDR3 is 16 residues long. Trimming left V 1 base short and J 0 bases short, with 11 bases between.

Of note for this clonotype: The DNA is omitted, as the CDR3 cannot be located on it reliably, and the CDR3 follows TCRdb's listing. The chain employs TRBV12-3 or TRBV12-4 and TRBJ2-2; TRBD1 is the table's D call, not checked against the DNA. The CDR3 contains 14 residues when both ends are counted. CDR3: CASSFGWGTGERFF.

This clonotype was observed many times. The chain joins TRBV7-6 to TRBJ2-3; D not certain. V was pared by 5 bases and J by 0 bases, with 12 bases between. Per the germline V gene, CDR1 is SGHVS and CDR2 is FNYEAQ. The CDR3 has 15 amino acids. The CDR3: CASSPNLPSTDTQYF. CDR3 DNA sequence: TGTGCCAGCAGCCCGAACCTTCCTAGCACAGATACGCAGTATTTT.

The rearrangement links TRBV10-3 to TRBJ2-7; 8 bases are a match to TRBD2. CDR1 and CDR2 from the germline V gene are ENHRY and SYGVKD. V was pared by 3 bases and J by 1 base, with 5 bases of the junction left unmatched. The CDR3 runs 15 residues. The CDR3 here is CAISDLERGSYEQYF. The DNA for the CDR3 is TGTGCCATCAGTGACCTCGAGCGGGGGTCCTACGAGCAGTACTTC.

This clonotype appeared a single time. Sequence at one end of the junction differs from germline and may be a read error. This chain links TRBV28 with TRBJ2-3; 11 nucleotides match TRBD2. This CDR3 is 19 amino acids long. The V gene's germline CDR1 is MDHEN and CDR2 SYDVKM. The CDR3 DNA is TGTGTCAGCAGTTACGGGACTAGCGGTCGTTCTCCCCGTACGTATCTGCAGTATTTT. Residues: CVSSYGTSGRSPRTYLQYF.

This clonotype has just a few counts. The chain joins TRBV19 to TRBJ2-5; 7 bases fit TRBD1. The ends lost 8 bases at V and 5 bases at J; junction bases unmatched: 5. The CDR3 contains 12 residues. Germline V CDR1 and CDR2: LNHDA, SQIVND (reference sequence). Here the CDR3 reads CASRQGLETQYF. The CDR3 DNA follows: TGTGCCAGTCGACAGGGCCTCGAGACCCAGTACTTC.

With respect to this clonotype: One base away lies a much larger clone, so this may be a sequencing read error. The chain has TRBV18 and TRBJ2-1, with D tentatively TRBD2 (5 bases). CDR1 is KGHSH, CDR2 LQKENI, per germline. The CDR3 has 13 residues. CDR3 loop: CASSPGMYSEQFF. The CDR3 coding sequence is TGTGCCAGCTCACCCGGGATGTACAGTGAGCAGTTCTTC.

This clonotype was found many times. The chain links TRBV11-2 to TRBJ2-1, with D maybe TRBD2 (6 bases). The germline gives CDR1 SGHAT, CDR2 FQNNGV. The CDR3 consists of 17 residues. V lost 5 bases, J lost 3 bases, and 20 bases lay in between. The CDR3 loop is CASSQTSIRRLYNEQFF. Written as DNA, the CDR3 is TGTGCCAGCAGCCAAACTAGCATACGCCGTCTCTACAATGAGCAGTTCTTC.

In its sample, this clonotype was seen many times. The chain combines TRBV6-2 or TRBV6-3 with TRBJ2-7; D uncertain. The CDR3 is made up of 12 amino acids. V gave up 2 bases and J gave up 4 bases, with 6 bases separating them. Germline V gene lookup returns CDR1 MNHEY and CDR2 SVGEGT. As DNA, the CDR3 is TGTGCCAGCAGTTACATGATTTACGAGCAGTACTTC. Translated, it gives CASSYMIYEQYF.

This clonotype was counted at least ten times. V and J are TRBV20-1 and TRBJ2-5, with D maybe TRBD2 (6 bases). The CDR3 loop spans 14 amino acids. Trimming stripped 4 bases from V and 2 bases from J, with 14 bases between. Germline assignment: CDR1 DFQATT and CDR2 SNEGSKA (reference sequence). In DNA form, the CDR3 reads TGCAGTGCTATAATCACGGGAGATCAAGAGACCCAGTACTTC. Encoded protein: CSAIITGDQETQYF.

The chain links TRBV27 to TRBJ2-7; D unclear. The CDR3 runs 13 residues. CDR1 and CDR2 from the germline V gene are MNHEY and SMNVEV (reference sequence). V was pared by 3 bases and J by 0 bases, with 6 bases between. DNA of the CDR3: TGTGCCAGCAGTTTCAGGAACTCCTACGAGCAGTACTTC. It yields the protein CASSFRNSYEQYF.

The J gene is TRBJ2-3, the V gene TRBV27; 11 nucleotides align to TRBD2. There are 18 residues in the CDR3. CDR1 and CDR2 from the germline V gene are MNHEY and SMNVEV (reference sequence). The ends lost 5 bases at V and 6 bases at J; junction bases unmatched: 16. The CDR3 DNA sequence: TGTGCCAGCAGTGTCTGGACTAGCGGGCGAAACGGGGCTGATACGCAGTATTTT. Translated: CASSVWTSGRNGADTQYF.

This clonotype occurred many times. This chain uses TRBV20-1 with TRBJ2-7, with TRBD2 matching 14 bases. The J call could be wrong; TRBJ2-5 is a better fit for the DNA end. Per germline, CDR1 DFQATT and CDR2 SNEGSKA (reference sequence). The CDR3 runs to 16 residues. The CDR3 sequence is CSASLTSGGASATQYF. CDR3 DNA: TGCAGTGCTAGCCTGACTAGCGGGGGGGCCTCGGCGACCCAGTACTTC.

This clonotype was picked up many times. This sequence joins TRBV6-2 or TRBV6-3 and TRBJ2-1; D is unresolved. The V end was cut by 6 bases, the J end by 5 bases, with 8 bases between. The length of the CDR3 is 12 residues. Germline V lookup: CDR1 MNHEY, CDR2 SVGEGT. The CDR3 sequence is CASSPSNNEQFF. The CDR3 region has the DNA TGTGCCAGCAGCCCCTCAAACAATGAGCAGTTCTTC.

This clonotype came up many times. This rearrangement joins TRBV20-1 to TRBJ2-3; TRBD2 aligns across 8 bases. Germline CDR1 reads DFQATT; CDR2 reads SNEGSKA (reference sequence). V dropped 0 bases and J dropped 5; count of bases not matched to a gene: 10. The length of the CDR3 is 16 residues. CDR3 sequence: CSARDPAGASGDTQYF. CDR3 nucleotide sequence: TGCAGTGCTAGAGATCCAGCGGGGGCGTCCGGAGATACGCAGTATTTT.